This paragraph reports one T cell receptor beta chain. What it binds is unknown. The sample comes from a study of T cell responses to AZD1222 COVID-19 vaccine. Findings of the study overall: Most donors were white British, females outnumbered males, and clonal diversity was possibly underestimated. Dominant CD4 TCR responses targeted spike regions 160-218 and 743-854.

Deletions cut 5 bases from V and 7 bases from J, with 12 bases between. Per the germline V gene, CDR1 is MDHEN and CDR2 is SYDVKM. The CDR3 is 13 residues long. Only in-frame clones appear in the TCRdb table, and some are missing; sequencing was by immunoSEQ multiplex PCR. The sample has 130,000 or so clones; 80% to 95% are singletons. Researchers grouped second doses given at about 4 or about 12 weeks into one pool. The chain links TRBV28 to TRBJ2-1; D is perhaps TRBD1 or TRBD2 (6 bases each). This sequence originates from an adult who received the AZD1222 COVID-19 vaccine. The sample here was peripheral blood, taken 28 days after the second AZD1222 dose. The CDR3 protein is CASSLGGGNEQFF. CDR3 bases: TGTGCCAGCAGTCTTGGAGGGGGAAATGAGCAGTTCTTC.